The rows below give T cell receptor beta chains drawn from one sample of a study of cytomegalovirus exposure and HLA in healthy donors. Profiling relied on immunoSEQ multiplex PCR, and the TCRdb table lists in-frame clones only, not all of them. This sample has some 4,500 clones, with around 85% found just once. The source material was PBMCs. These receptors came from a woman aged 40 to 50 in good health and CMV-seropositive. Both conserved end residues are part of each CDR3. The D gene is left open where the match is weak. Only part of the rows carry a size: once, few, many, or a class if the clone is expanded.

J gene	V gene	CDR3 length	clone size	D gene	CDR3 protein	CDR3 DNA
TRBJ2-5	TRBV30	15	-	TRBD2	CAWVPGLVPAETQYF	TGTGCCTGGGTACCGGGACTAGTCCCCGCGGAGACCCAGTACTTC
TRBJ2-7	TRBV15	15	-	-	CATSRAEDSYYEQYF	TGTGCCACCAGCAGAGCCGAAGATAGTTACTACGAGCAGTACTTC
TRBJ1-5	TRBV19	15	-	TRBD1	CASSIQGASNQPQHF	TGTGCCAGTAGTATACAGGGGGCGAGCAATCAGCCCCAGCATTTT
TRBJ2-7	TRBV6-1	14	-	TRBD2	CACQTSGRIYEQYF	TGTGCCTGTCAAACTAGCGGGAGAATCTACGAGCAGTACTTC
TRBJ2-3	TRBV16	15	once	TRBD2	CASSFGGVSTDTQYF	TGTGCCAGCAGCTTCGGGGGGGTAAGCACAGATACGCAGTATTTT
TRBJ2-2	TRBV30	11	-	-	CAWTNTGELFF	TGTGCCTGGACAAACACCGGGGAGCTGTTTTTT
TRBJ1-4	TRBV7-9	15	-	-	CASSLDRGVNEKLFF	TGTGCCAGCAGCTTAGATCGGGGAGTAAATGAAAAACTGTTTTTT
TRBJ2-1	TRBV29-1	15	-	TRBD1	CSVVDWGQGPDEQFF	TGCAGCGTTGTAGATTGGGGACAGGGGCCCGATGAGCAGTTCTTC
TRBJ2-7	TRBV30	13	once	-	CAWSPPSSYEQYF	TGTGCCTGGAGTCCCCCGAGCTCCTACGAGCAGTACTTC
TRBJ2-2	TRBV4-1	17	few	TRBD2	CASSQEFPGLDYGELFF	TGCGCCAGCAGCCAAGAATTCCCGGGACTAGATTACGGGGAGCTGTTTTTT
TRBJ1-5	TRBV30	13	once	-	CAWSESSNQPQHF	TGTGCCTGGAGTGAGAGTAGCAATCAGCCCCAGCATTTT
TRBJ2-3	TRBV25-1	13	-	-	CASSEFPISTQYF	TGTGCCAGCAGTGAATTCCCCATTTCTACGCAGTATTTT
TRBJ2-5	TRBV13	15	-	TRBD2	CATSSSGGAQETQYF	TGTGCCACCTCCTCTAGCGGGGGGGCGCAAGAGACCCAGTACTTC
TRBJ1-2	TRBV9	14	-	TRBD1	CASSPGTGPYGYTF	TGTGCCAGCAGCCCAGGGACAGGCCCGTATGGCTACACCTTC
TRBJ1-2	TRBV30	14	-	-	CAWSRTTGNYGYTF	TGTGCCTGGAGTCGTACCACAGGAAACTATGGCTACACCTTC
TRBJ1-4	TRBV30	13	-	-	CASRSYVNEKLFF	TGTGCCTCACGGAGTTATGTAAATGAAAAACTGTTTTTT
TRBJ2-7	TRBV6-1	15	once	-	CASSGQRLGSVEQYF	TGTGCCAGCAGTGGACAACGACTAGGTTCGGTCGAGCAGTACTTC
TRBJ2-6	TRBV29-1	14	-	-	CSVGANAGANVLTF	TGCAGCGTTGGGGCGAATGCTGGGGCCAACGTCCTGACTTTC
TRBJ2-7	TRBV7-9	14	-	-	CASSLSAGLDEQYF	TGTGCCAGCAGCTTATCCGCAGGGTTAGACGAGCAGTACTTC
TRBJ2-7	TRBV6-5	15	-	TRBD1	CASSSGTEPLYEQYF	TGTGCCAGCAGTTCCGGGACAGAACCCCTCTACGAGCAGTACTTC
TRBJ2-1	TRBV2	16	-	TRBD2	CASSEVRLAVYNEQFF	TGTGCCAGCAGTGAAGTGCGGCTAGCGGTCTACAATGAGCAGTTCTTC
TRBJ2-7	TRBV30	14	-	-	CAWSDVGEVHEQYF	TGTGCCTGGAGTGATGTAGGAGAGGTCCACGAGCAGTACTTC
TRBJ1-1	TRBV30	11	-	-	CAWTFSVEAFF	TGTGCCTGGACCTTCTCGGTTGAAGCTTTCTTT
TRBJ1-1	TRBV25-1	14	-	-	CASSELAANTEAFF	TGTGCCAGCAGTGAATTAGCAGCGAACACTGAAGCTTTCTTT
TRBJ2-7	TRBV6-5	13	-	TRBD1	CASSQITGGEQYF	TGTGCCAGCAGCCAAATAACAGGGGGAGAGCAGTACTTC
TRBJ2-5	TRBV6-5	14	-	-	CASSSTVYQETQYF	TGTGCCAGCAGTTCTACCGTGTACCAAGAGACCCAGTACTTC
TRBJ2-7	TRBV29-1	12	once	-	CSVRSSDYEQYF	TGCAGCGTTCGGTCATCCGACTACGAGCAGTACTTC
TRBJ1-1	TRBV30	13	once	-	CAWSVPGVTEAFF	TGTGCCTGGAGTGTACCCGGGGTAACTGAAGCTTTCTTT
TRBJ2-6	TRBV30	18	-	TRBD1	CAWSAPGQGVAGANVLTF	TGTGCCTGGAGTGCCCCGGGACAGGGGGTTGCTGGGGCCAACGTCCTGACTTTC
TRBJ2-5	TRBV7-2	14	-	-	CASSLDRGSKTQYF	TGTGCCAGCAGCTTAGATAGGGGAAGCAAGACCCAGTACTTC
TRBJ2-1	TRBV29-1	14	-	TRBD1	CSVEYWDRVPEQFF	TGCAGCGTTGAATATTGGGACAGGGTTCCTGAGCAGTTCTTC
TRBJ1-6	TRBV5-4	16	few	TRBD1	CASSHGQVGDGSPLHF	TGTGCCAGCAGCCACGGACAGGTTGGCGACGGCTCACCCCTCCACTTT
TRBJ2-7	TRBV30	13	-	-	CAWTRPPNYEQYF	TGTGCCTGGACTAGGCCCCCTAACTACGAGCAGTACTTC
TRBJ2-7	TRBV6-1	14	few	-	CASSEYQGRYEQYF	TGTGCCAGCAGTGAATACCAGGGGCGATACGAGCAGTACTTC
TRBJ2-5	TRBV30	12	once	-	CAWKEGGETQYF	TGTGCCTGGAAGGAGGGAGGAGAGACCCAGTACTTC
TRBJ1-5	TRBV6-1	13	-	-	CASSDTVDSPGHF	TGTGCCAGCAGTGATACGGTCGACAGCCCGGGGCATTTT
TRBJ1-2	TRBV30	14	once	-	CAWSALQGWGGYTF	TGTGCCTGGAGTGCTCTACAGGGTTGGGGTGGCTACACCTTC
TRBJ2-7	TRBV29-1	11	once	-	CSMIQGYEQYF	TGCAGCATGATACAGGGCTACGAGCAGTACTTC
TRBJ1-4	TRBV29-1	14	-	-	CSVDPTGSYEKLFF	TGCAGCGTTGATCCGACAGGTTCCTACGAAAAACTGTTTTTT
TRBJ1-2	TRBV28	16	-	TRBD1	CASSSGGQGSYYGYTF	TGTGCCAGCAGTTCCGGGGGACAGGGATCGTACTATGGCTACACCTTC
TRBJ1-1	TRBV29-1	13	-	-	CSVVEGSFTEAFF	TGCAGCGTTGTTGAGGGATCGTTCACTGAAGCTTTCTTT
TRBJ1-2	TRBV5-1	14	-	-	CASSQGDTSYGYTF	TGCGCCAGCAGCCAAGGGGACACTTCGTATGGCTACACCTTC
TRBJ2-7	TRBV30	13	-	TRBD2	CAWSSGRGYEQYF	TGTGCCTGGAGTAGCGGGAGGGGTTACGAGCAGTACTTC
TRBJ1-1	TRBV6-5	14	-	TRBD1	CASSSTGVETEAFF	TGTGCCAGCAGTTCTACAGGGGTTGAAACTGAAGCTTTCTTT
TRBJ1-4	TRBV30	19	-	-	CAWSTFPRDIVDLNEKLFF	TGTGCCTGGAGTACCTTTCCCCGGGACATAGTGGACCTTAATGAAAAACTGTTTTTT
TRBJ1-1	TRBV30	13	-	-	CAWWGTWGTEAFF	TGTGCCTGGTGGGGGACTTGGGGCACTGAAGCTTTCTTT
TRBJ1-1	TRBV6-5	16	-	-	CASSYSLNRVSTEAFF	TGTGCCAGCAGTTACTCCTTAAACAGGGTTTCGACTGAAGCTTTCTTT
TRBJ2-2	TRBV29-1	12	-	-	CSVDFPTGELFF	TGCAGCGTTGACTTTCCCACCGGGGAGCTGTTTTTT
TRBJ2-1	TRBV30	13	-	-	CAWSVNSYNEQFF	TGTGCCTGGAGTGTAAACAGTTACAATGAGCAGTTCTTC
TRBJ1-2	TRBV30	12	-	-	CAWSDTGSGYTF	TGTGCCTGGAGTGACACGGGGTCTGGCTACACCTTC
TRBJ1-2	TRBV6-5	14	-	TRBD1	CASSPTGTIYGYTF	TGTGCCAGCAGTCCGACAGGGACCATCTATGGCTACACCTTC
TRBJ2-1	TRBV30	14	-	-	CAWSGLSHYNEQFF	TGTGCCTGGAGTGGTTTGTCACACTACAATGAGCAGTTCTTC
TRBJ1-5	TRBV29-1	13	-	TRBD1	CSVGEPGGQPQHF	TGCAGCGTGGGGGAGCCAGGGGGTCAGCCCCAGCATTTT
TRBJ2-1	TRBV10-3	13	-	TRBD1	CAIRETGHNEQFF	TGTGCCATCAGAGAGACAGGGCACAATGAGCAGTTCTTC